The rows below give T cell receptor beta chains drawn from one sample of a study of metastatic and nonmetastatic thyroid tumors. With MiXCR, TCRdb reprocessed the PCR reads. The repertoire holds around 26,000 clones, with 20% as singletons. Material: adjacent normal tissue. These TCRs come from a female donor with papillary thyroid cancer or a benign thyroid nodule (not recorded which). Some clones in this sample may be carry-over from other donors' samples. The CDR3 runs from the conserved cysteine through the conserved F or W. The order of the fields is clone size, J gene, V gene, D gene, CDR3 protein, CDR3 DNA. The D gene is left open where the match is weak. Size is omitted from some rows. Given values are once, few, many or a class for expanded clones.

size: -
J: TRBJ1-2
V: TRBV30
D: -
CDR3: CAWSVLRLGPANYGYTF
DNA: TGTGCCTGGTCTGTTTTAAGGTTGGGTCCGGCTAACTATGGCTACACCTTC

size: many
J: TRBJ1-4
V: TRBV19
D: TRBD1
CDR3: CASSIFHSGTGKEKLFF
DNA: TGTGCCAGTAGTATATTCCACTCCGGGACAGGGAAGGAAAAACTGTTTTTT

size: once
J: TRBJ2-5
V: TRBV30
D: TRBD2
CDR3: CAWSFIAGVETQYF
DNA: TGTGCCTGGAGCTTTATAGCGGGAGTGGAAACCCAGTACTTC

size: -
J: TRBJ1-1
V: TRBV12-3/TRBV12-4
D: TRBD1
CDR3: CAGSTTGNAEAFF
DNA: TGTGCCGGCAGCACGACAGGGAATGCTGAAGCTTTCTTT

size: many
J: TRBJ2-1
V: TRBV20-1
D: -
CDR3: CSATNVQKEGERSNEQFF
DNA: TGCAGTGCTACTAACGTTCAAAAGGAGGGAGAGAGGAGTAATGAGCAGTTCTTC

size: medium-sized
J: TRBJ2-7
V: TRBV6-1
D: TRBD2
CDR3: CASRTPGGEQYF
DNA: TGTGCCAGCAGAACGCCGGGAGGCGAGCAGTACTTC

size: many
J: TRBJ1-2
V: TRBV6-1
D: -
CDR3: CASSEPIGDSTF
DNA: TGTGCCAGCAGTGAACCTATAGGAGATTCCACCTTC

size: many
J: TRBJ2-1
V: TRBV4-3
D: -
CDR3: CASSQDSGNRNNEQFF
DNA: TGCGCCAGCAGCCAAGATTCAGGAAATAGGAACAATGAGCAGTTCTTC

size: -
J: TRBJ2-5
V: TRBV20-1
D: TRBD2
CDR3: CSASDRFMVAGVEETQYF
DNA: TGCAGTGCTAGTGATCGTTTCATGGTAGCGGGAGTTGAAGAGACCCAGTACTTC

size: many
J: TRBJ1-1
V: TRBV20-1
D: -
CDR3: CSASGHQNTEAFF
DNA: TGCAGTGCTTCCGGACACCAGAACACTGAAGCTTTCTTT

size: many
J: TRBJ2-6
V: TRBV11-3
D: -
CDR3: CASSLESYSGANVLTF
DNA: TGTGCCAGCAGCTTAGAGAGCTACTCTGGGGCCAACGTCCTGACTTTC

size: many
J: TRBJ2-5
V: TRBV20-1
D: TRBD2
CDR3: CSATRGLAGLRETQYF
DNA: TGCAGTGCTACCCGGGGTCTAGCGGGACTGAGGGAGACCCAGTACTTC

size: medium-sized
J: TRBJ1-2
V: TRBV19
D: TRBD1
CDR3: CASSIVATGDGYTF
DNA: TGTGCCAGTAGTATAGTCGCGACAGGGGATGGCTACACCTTC

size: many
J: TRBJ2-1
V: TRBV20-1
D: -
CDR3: CSAMPPGGRTRFF
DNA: TGCAGTGCTATGCCACCCGGAGGTAGAACCCGGTTCTTC

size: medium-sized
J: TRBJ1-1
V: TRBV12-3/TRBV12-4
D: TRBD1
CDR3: CASSSNHRGHTEAFF
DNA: TGTGCCAGCAGTTCAAACCACAGGGGACACACTGAAGCTTTCTTT

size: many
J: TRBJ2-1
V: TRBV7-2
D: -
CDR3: CASSLAVENNEQFF
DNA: TGTGCCAGCAGCTTAGCGGTAGAAAACAATGAGCAGTTCTTC

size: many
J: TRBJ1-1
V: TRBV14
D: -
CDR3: CASSQDKGGVNTEAFF
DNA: TGTGCCAGCAGCCAAGATAAGGGAGGAGTGAACACTGAAGCTTTCTTT

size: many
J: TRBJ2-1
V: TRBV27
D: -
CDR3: CAGGGRDEVNEQFF
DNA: TGTGCCGGAGGGGGCAGGGACGAGGTCAATGAGCAGTTCTTC

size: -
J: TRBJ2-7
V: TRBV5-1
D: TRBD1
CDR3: CASSWGDRGSYEQYF
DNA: TGCGCCAGCAGCTGGGGGGACAGGGGTTCCTACGAGCAGTACTTC

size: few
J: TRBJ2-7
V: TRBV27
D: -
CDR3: CASLLSRAGDNEQYF
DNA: TGTGCCAGCCTCCTATCCCGGGCGGGGGACAACGAGCAGTACTTC

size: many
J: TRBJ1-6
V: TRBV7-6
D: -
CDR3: CASSTGPNSPLHF
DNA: TGTGCCAGCAGTACAGGGCCAAATTCACCCCTCCACTTT

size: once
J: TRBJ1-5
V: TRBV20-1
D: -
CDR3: CGARAENVGNQPQHF
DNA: TGCGGTGCTCGGGCAGAGAACGTGGGTAATCAGCCCCAGCATTTT

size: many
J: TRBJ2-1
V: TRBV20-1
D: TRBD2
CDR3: CSAPGTTYNEQFF
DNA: TGCAGTGCTCCCGGGACTACTTACAATGAGCAGTTCTTC

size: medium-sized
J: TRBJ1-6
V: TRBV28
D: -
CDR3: CASSESQGRSYNSPLHF
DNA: TGTGCCAGCAGTGAAAGCCAGGGACGGTCCTATAATTCACCCCTCCACTTT

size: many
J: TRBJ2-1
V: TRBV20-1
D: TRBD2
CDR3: CSAIPFAGGPTYNEQFF
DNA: TGCAGTGCGATCCCCTTCGCGGGAGGGCCTACCTACAATGAGCAGTTCTTC

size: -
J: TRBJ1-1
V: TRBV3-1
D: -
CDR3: CASNQALEKTFF
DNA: TGTGCCAGCAACCAAGCTCTCGAAAAAACTTTCTTT